This entry lists 27 T cell receptor beta chains sequenced from one sample in a study of Ad26.COV2.S vaccination and SARS-CoV-2 variants. Treatment denoted: about 20 received Ad26.COV2.S at low or high dose, single or two shots; about five received placebo; per-sample allocation not given. Collection of the samples took place on day 63 after the first injection of vaccine or placebo. Here immunoSEQ multiplex PCR was the method, and the copy in TCRdb shows in-frame clones only, minus some. The table has roughly 250,000 clones, roughly 85% seen once. The sample here was peripheral blood, taken in a trial of Ad26.COV2.S vaccine versus placebo. These receptors came from a person between 18 and 65 years old who received the Ad26.COV2.S COVID-19 vaccine or a placebo.

This chain connects TRBV6-6 to TRBJ1-1; possible D gene TRBD1, 6 bases. V was shortened by 6 bases and J by 1 base, with 12 bases between the two germline ends. The CDR3 spans 14 residues. Per germline, CDR1 MNHNY and CDR2 SVGAGI (reference sequence). CDR3 DNA: TGTGCCAGCAGCTGGACAGAAGGGAACACTGAAGCTTTCTTT. Encoded protein: CASSWTEGNTEAFF.

This chain connects TRBV20-1 to TRBJ1-1; D call uncertain. The ends were cut back, 0 bases at V and 7 bases at J, with 6 bases in the middle. Germline assignment: CDR1 DFQATT and CDR2 SNEGSKA (reference sequence). This CDR3 is built from 11 residues. CDR3 in DNA: TGCAGTGCTAGAGATCAGCATGAAGCTTTCTTT. It encodes CSARDQHEAFF.

V is TRBV6-2 or TRBV6-3 and J is TRBJ2-3, with 7 bases matching TRBD2. With V trimmed by 6 bases and J by 1 base, 19 bases remained unmatched. The CDR3 is 19 amino acids. The germline CDR1 and CDR2 sequences are MNHEY and SVGEGT. CDR3 sequence reads: CASSPGGKVGGSGTDTQYF. CDR3 nucleotides: TGTGCCAGCAGCCCTGGGGGGAAGGTTGGCGGGAGCGGCACAGATACGCAGTATTTT.

The chain uses TRBV4-3 and TRBJ2-2; D remains unclear. Trimming left V 0 bases short and J 0 bases short, with 11 bases between. The CDR3 runs 17 residues. Germline CDR1 LGHNA, CDR2 YSLEER. The chain's CDR3 is CASSQEGRAANTGELFF. As DNA, the CDR3 is TGCGCCAGCAGCCAAGAAGGGCGCGCCGCGAACACCGGGGAGCTGTTTTTT.

The V call is TRBV9, the J call TRBJ2-1; 7 bases line up with TRBD1. V lost 1 base, J lost 2 bases, and 3 bases stayed unmatched. Germline V lookup: CDR1 SGDLS, CDR2 YYNGEE. This CDR3 has 15 residues. This CDR3 reads CASSVRQGAYNEQFF. As DNA, the CDR3 is TGTGCCAGCAGCGTAAGGCAGGGGGCCTACAATGAGCAGTTCTTC.

This clone was counted a single time. This chain connects TRBV10-3 to TRBJ2-5; D not certain. Germline V lookup: CDR1 ENHRY, CDR2 SYGVKD. V was shortened by 6 bases and J by 4 bases, with 15 bases between the two germline ends. This CDR3 is built from 14 residues. CDR3 sequence (DNA): TGTGCCATCAGCCACAGCACTTCAGGAGAGACCCAGTACTTC. Amino acids: CAISHSTSGETQYF.

This clone was counted only a few times. The chain couples TRBV27 to TRBJ1-1; D is unresolved. The germline V gene has CDR1 MNHEY and CDR2 SMNVEV (reference sequence). V lost 5 bases and J 6 bases, leaving 16 bases between the germline ends. This CDR3 contains 14 residues. The CDR3 nucleotides read TGTGCCAGCAGTCCCCTCGCCGGGTCGGCTGAAGCTTTCTTT. It encodes CASSPLAGSAEAFF.

The chain links TRBV5-5 to TRBJ2-3, with 12 bases fitting TRBD2. Germline V gene data show CDR1 as SGHKS and CDR2 as YYEKEE (reference sequence). With 3 bases clipped from V and 1 base from J, the junction kept 0 bases outside the gene matches. The CDR3 length is 15 residues. CDR3 nucleotide sequence: TGTGCCAGCAGCTCTAGCGGGGGGGGCACAGATACGCAGTATTTT. Its translation: CASSSSGGGTDTQYF.

The genes are TRBV9 and TRBJ1-4; D gene uncertain. Germline V gene sequence: CDR1 SGDLS, CDR2 YYNGEE. The V end was cut by 0 bases, the J end by 2 bases, with 8 bases between. The CDR3 spans 15 residues. The CDR3 sequence: CASSVGGRTNEKLFF. The CDR3 DNA sequence: TGTGCCAGCAGCGTAGGAGGCAGGACTAATGAAAAACTGTTTTTT.

This chain connects TRBV19 to TRBJ2-3; TRBD2 matches 12 bases. In germline, CDR1 is LNHDA, CDR2 SQIVND (reference sequence). This CDR3 is 15 amino acids long. Germline trimming cut 4 bases from V and 2 bases from J; bases unmatched to any gene: 1. This chain's CDR3 is CASSRTSGVTDTQYF. The CDR3 nucleotides are TGTGCCAGTAGTAGGACTAGCGGGGTCACAGATACGCAGTATTTT.

The J gene is TRBJ2-5, the V gene TRBV5-4; 9 nucleotides match TRBD1. Germline-derived CDR1 and CDR2 are SGHNT and YYREEE (reference sequence). CDR3 length: 17 residues. The V segment lost 2 bases and the J segment 4 bases; nucleotides outside the gene matches: 12. The CDR3 is CASSFGGTGFLSETQYF. CDR3 in DNA: TGTGCCAGCAGCTTCGGAGGGACAGGGTTTTTGTCAGAGACCCAGTACTTC.

The chain is built from TRBV12-3 or TRBV12-4 and TRBJ1-1, with D possibly TRBD1 on 5 matching bases. CDR3 length equals 13 residues. V was trimmed by 0 bases and J by 5 bases, leaving 7 bases between them. CDR3 coding DNA: TGTGCCAGCAGTTTAGCACACAGGACTGAAGCTTTCTTT. This sequence encodes CASSLAHRTEAFF.

V gene TRBV7-9 combines with J gene TRBJ2-5; the D gene could be TRBD1 or TRBD2 (5 bases each). Trimming took 7 bases from V and 0 from J, leaving 12 bases between them. Germline V gene data show CDR1 as SEHNR and CDR2 as FQNEAQ (reference sequence). The CDR3 is 14 residues long. CDR3 residues: CASTTGRYQETQYF. The CDR3 nucleotides are TGTGCCAGCACTACGGGGCGGTACCAAGAGACCCAGTACTTC.

This chain joins TRBV9 and TRBJ1-1; D gene unclear. Trimming took off 0 bases at V and 0 bases at J, with 12 bases between the two ends. The length of the CDR3 is 16 residues. Germline V CDR1 and CDR2: SGDLS, YYNGEE. The DNA for the CDR3 is TGTGCCAGCAGCGTAGCTCCTCTGAAAATGAACACTGAAGCTTTCTTT. Its translation is CASSVAPLKMNTEAFF.

This chain links TRBV6-1 with TRBJ1-3; D call uncertain. CDR1 is MNHNS, CDR2 SASEGT, per germline. The V end lost 1 base, the J end lost 0 bases, and 7 bases lay between the germline ends. CDR3 size: 15 residues. Here the CDR3 reads CASSEDGSSGNTIYF. The CDR3 nucleotides are TGTGCCAGCAGTGAAGACGGAAGCTCTGGAAACACCATATATTTT.

This chain uses TRBV2 with TRBJ1-1; no firm D call. The CDR3 covers 15 residues. V was pared by 4 bases and J by 1 base, with 13 bases between. Looked up from germline, CDR1 is SNHLY and CDR2 is FYNNEI. The CDR3 nucleotides read TGTGCCAGCAGTGTGTTTGGTACGGCGAACACTGAAGCTTTCTTT. Protein: CASSVFGTANTEAFF.

CDR3 bases: TGTGCCATCAGTGAATCCGGGACTAAAGTCGGGGAGCTGTTTTTT. Translating gives CAISESGTKVGELFF. V and J are TRBV10-3 and TRBJ2-2; TRBD2 matches at 7 bases. The CDR3 has 15 amino acids. In germline, CDR1 is ENHRY, CDR2 SYGVKD. V shed 3 bases and J 7 bases; nucleotides not matched to a gene: 8.

The V call is TRBV19, the J call TRBJ2-4, with 8 nucleotides matching TRBD1. With V trimmed by 0 bases and J by 11 bases, 9 bases remained unmatched. Germline V gene data show CDR1 as LNHDA and CDR2 as SQIVND (reference sequence). The CDR3 consists of 15 residues. CDR3 region: CASSIDRRQGILQYF. DNA of the CDR3: TGTGCCAGTAGTATAGATAGGAGACAGGGGATCCTTCAGTACTTC.

This chain joins TRBV28 and TRBJ1-4; maybe TRBD1 (6 bases). Trimming removed 5 bases at V and 8 bases at J, with 12 bases between. Germline CDR1 and CDR2: MDHEN and SYDVKM. CDR3 length: 13 residues. CDR3 sequence reads: CASSPTRGEKLFF. DNA of the CDR3: TGTGCCAGCAGTCCGACCAGGGGAGAAAAACTGTTTTTT.

The chain recombines TRBV4-3 with TRBJ2-2; no clear D. Germline V lookup: CDR1 LGHNA, CDR2 YSLEER. This CDR3 comprises 15 residues. Trimming removed 1 base from V and 2 bases from J, with 8 bases in between. CDR3 loop: CASSQVVGNTGELFF. CDR3 bases: TGCGCCAGCAGCCAAGTCGTCGGAAACACCGGGGAGCTGTTTTTT.

The genes are TRBV7-6 and TRBJ2-7, with 8 bases aligning to TRBD1. After removal of 5 bases from V and 2 bases from J, the junction contained 14 bases not matched to a gene. This CDR3 spans 17 amino acids. From germline, CDR1 is SGHVS and CDR2 FNYEAQ. This CDR3 reads CASSGGIRDRHTYEQYF. In nucleotides, the CDR3 is TGTGCCAGCAGCGGGGGGATACGGGACAGGCACACCTACGAGCAGTACTTC. Together with reference TRBV7-6 and TRBJ2-7, the CDR3 gives the full variable domain: GAGVSQSPRYKVTKRGQDVALRCDPISGHVSLYWYRQALGQGPEFLTYFNYEAQQDKSGLPNDRFSAERPEGSISTLTIQRTEQRDSAMYRCASSGGIRDRHTYEQYFGPGTRLTVT.

The V call is TRBV19, the J call TRBJ1-1; no firm D call. Germline-derived CDR1 and CDR2 are LNHDA and SQIVND (reference sequence). Trimming shortened V by 5 bases and J by 7 bases, and 8 bases separated the two germline ends. The CDR3 is 11 amino acids. The CDR3 protein is CASSQAIEAFF. CDR3 bases: TGTGCCAGTAGTCAGGCCATTGAAGCTTTCTTT.

This chain joins TRBV6-5 and TRBJ1-1; no clear D gene. Germline CDR1 reads MNHEY; CDR2 reads SVGAGI. The CDR3 is made up of 12 amino acids. V shed 6 bases and J shed 6 bases, with 11 bases lying between them. CDR3 nucleotides: TGTGCCAGCAGCTTAGGGCGTGCTGAAGCTTTCTTT. This encodes CASSLGRAEAFF.

The chain is built from TRBV6-6 and TRBJ2-2; either TRBD1 or TRBD2 may fit D (5 bases each). Germline CDR1 reads MNHNY; CDR2 reads SVGAGI (reference sequence). Between the trimmed V and J ends, which lost 2 bases and 8 bases, there was a span of 9 bases. CDR3 size: 13 residues. The CDR3 reads CASSYVGAGELFF. Here the CDR3 DNA reads TGTGCCAGCAGTTACGTCGGGGCTGGGGAGCTGTTTTTT.

The rearrangement uses TRBV6-2 or TRBV6-3 and TRBJ1-5; 7 positions agree with TRBD1. The germline V gene has CDR1 MNHEY and CDR2 SVGEGT. The CDR3 sequence is 18 residues long. After removal of 2 bases from V and 5 bases from J, the junction contained 15 bases not matched to a gene. The CDR3 here is CASSYVRSRRQGHQPQHF. The DNA for the CDR3 is TGTGCCAGCAGTTACGTAAGATCAAGGAGACAGGGCCATCAGCCCCAGCATTTT.

This clone was detected only once. J is TRBJ1-2 and V is TRBV5-5; possible D gene TRBD1, 5 bases. Germline V CDR1 and CDR2: SGHKS, YYEKEE (reference sequence). This CDR3 is built from 14 residues. The ends were cut back, 0 bases at V and 0 bases at J, with 6 bases in the middle. CDR3 DNA: TGTGCCAGCAGCTTGGAGGGGACTAACTATGGCTACACCTTC. Protein: CASSLEGTNYGYTF.

V is TRBV19 and J is TRBJ1-4; possible D gene TRBD1, 5 bases. The CDR3 runs to 14 residues. Trimming cost V 4 bases and J 4 bases, with 10 bases left between them. Germline assignment: CDR1 LNHDA and CDR2 SQIVND (reference sequence). This chain's CDR3 is CASSTTVNNEKLFF. CDR3 in DNA: TGTGCCAGTAGTACGACAGTTAATAATGAAAAACTGTTTTTT.